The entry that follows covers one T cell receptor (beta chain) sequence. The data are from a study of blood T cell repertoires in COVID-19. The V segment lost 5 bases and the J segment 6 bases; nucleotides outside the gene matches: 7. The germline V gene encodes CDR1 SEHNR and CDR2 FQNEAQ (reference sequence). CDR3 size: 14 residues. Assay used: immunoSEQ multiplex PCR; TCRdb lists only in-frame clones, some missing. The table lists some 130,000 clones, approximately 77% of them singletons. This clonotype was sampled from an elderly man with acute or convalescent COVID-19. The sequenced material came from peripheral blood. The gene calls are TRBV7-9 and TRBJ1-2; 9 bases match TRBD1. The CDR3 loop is CASSTRQGGNGYTF. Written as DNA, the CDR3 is TGTGCCAGCAGCACGAGACAGGGGGGTAATGGCTACACCTTC.